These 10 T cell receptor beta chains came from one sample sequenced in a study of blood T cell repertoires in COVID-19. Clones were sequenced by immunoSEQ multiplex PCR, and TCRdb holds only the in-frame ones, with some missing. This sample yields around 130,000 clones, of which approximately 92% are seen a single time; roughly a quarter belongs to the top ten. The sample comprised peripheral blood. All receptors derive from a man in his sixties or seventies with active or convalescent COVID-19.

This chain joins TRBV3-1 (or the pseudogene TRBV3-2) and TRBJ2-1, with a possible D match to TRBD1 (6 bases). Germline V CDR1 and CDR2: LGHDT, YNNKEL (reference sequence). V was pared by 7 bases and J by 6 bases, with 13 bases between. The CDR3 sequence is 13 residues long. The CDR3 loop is CASTGTPLNEQFF. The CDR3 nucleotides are TGTGCCAGCACCGGGACACCCCTCAATGAGCAGTTCTTC.

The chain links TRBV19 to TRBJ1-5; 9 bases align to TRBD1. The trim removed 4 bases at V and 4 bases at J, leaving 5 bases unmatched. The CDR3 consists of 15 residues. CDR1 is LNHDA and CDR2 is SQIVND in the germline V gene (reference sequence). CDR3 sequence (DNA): TGTGCCAGTAGTACTACAGGGGGCTCAAATCAGCCCCAGCATTTT. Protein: CASSTTGGSNQPQHF.

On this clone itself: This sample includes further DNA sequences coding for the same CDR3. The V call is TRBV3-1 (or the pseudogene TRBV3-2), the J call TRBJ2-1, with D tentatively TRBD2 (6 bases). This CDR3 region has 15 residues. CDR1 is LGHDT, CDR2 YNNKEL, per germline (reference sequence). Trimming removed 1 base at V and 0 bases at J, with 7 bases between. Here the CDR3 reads CASSQAGGSYNEQFF. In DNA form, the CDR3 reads TGTGCCAGCAGCCAAGCCGGGGGCTCCTACAATGAGCAGTTCTTC.

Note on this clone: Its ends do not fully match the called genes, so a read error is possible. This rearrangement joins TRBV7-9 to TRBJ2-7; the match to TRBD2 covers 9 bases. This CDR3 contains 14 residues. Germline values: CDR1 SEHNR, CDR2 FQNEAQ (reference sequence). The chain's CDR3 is CASSLAGVAYEQYF. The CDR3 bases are TGTGCCAGCAGTTTAGCGGGAGTCGCCTACGAGCAGTACTTC. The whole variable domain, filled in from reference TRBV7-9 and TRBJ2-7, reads DTGVSQNPRHKITKRGQNVTFRCDPISEHNRLYWYRQTLGQGPEFLTYFQNEAQLEKSRLLSDRFSAERPKGSFSTLEIQRTEQGDSAMYLCASSLAGVAYEQYFGPGTRLTVT.

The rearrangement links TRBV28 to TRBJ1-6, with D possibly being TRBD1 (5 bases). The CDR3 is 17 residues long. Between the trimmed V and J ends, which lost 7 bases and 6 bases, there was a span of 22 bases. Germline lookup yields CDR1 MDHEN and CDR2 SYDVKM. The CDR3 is CASTFGHGIAANSPLHF. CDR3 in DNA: TGTGCCAGCACCTTCGGACATGGGATCGCCGCTAATTCACCCCTCCACTTT.

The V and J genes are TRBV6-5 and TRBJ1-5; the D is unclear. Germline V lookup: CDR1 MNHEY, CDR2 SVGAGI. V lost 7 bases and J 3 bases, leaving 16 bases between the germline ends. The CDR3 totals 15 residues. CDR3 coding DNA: TGTGCCAGCACCCCGATGGAGGGTACCAATCAGCCCCAGCATTTT. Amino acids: CASTPMEGTNQPQHF.

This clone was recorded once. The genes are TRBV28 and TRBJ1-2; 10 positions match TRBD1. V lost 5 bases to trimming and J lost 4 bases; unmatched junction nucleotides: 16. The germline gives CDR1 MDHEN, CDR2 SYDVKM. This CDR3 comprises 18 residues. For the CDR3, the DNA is TGTGCCAGCAGTCTTTTACTGGGACAGGGGAACCCCAGCTATGGCTACACCTTC. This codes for CASSLLLGQGNPSYGYTF.

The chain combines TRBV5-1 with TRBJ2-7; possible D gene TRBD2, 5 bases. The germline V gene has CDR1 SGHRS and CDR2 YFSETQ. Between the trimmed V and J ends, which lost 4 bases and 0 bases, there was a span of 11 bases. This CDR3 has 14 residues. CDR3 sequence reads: CASSRTGSSYEQYF. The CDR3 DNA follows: TGCGCCAGCAGCCGGACGGGAAGCTCCTACGAGCAGTACTTC.

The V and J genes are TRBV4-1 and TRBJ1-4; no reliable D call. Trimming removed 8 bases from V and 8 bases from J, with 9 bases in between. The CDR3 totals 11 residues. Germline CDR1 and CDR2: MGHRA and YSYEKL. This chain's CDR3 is CASQDFEKLFF. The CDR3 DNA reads TGCGCCAGCCAGGATTTCGAAAAACTGTTTTTT.

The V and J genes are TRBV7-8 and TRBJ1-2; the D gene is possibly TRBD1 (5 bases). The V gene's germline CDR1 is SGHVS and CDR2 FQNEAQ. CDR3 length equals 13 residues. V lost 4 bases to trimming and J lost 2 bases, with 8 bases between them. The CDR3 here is CASSSSGNYGYTF. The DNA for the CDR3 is TGTGCCAGCAGCTCCTCAGGGAACTATGGCTACACCTTC.